This TCR beta chain was profiled in a study (dated by TCRdb to the mid-2010s). Background for the entire study: Whether tumor-infiltrating Tregs in breast cancer are recruited from blood Tregs or converted in situ from other CD4+ T cell subsets was tested.

The library was obtained by multiplex PCR. Sequencing instrument: Ion Torrent PGM. In the roughly 21-patient analysis, TRBV12-4/TRBJ1-2 clonotypes were amplified using adaptor-ligated barcode primers. The Ion Personal Genome Machine system was used to sequence TRBV12-4/TRBJ1-2 amplicons from the approximately 25-patient cohort. In the source study's methods: For each of nine subset-tissue groups, sequencing data from the five patients were combined, and the groups were compared by unsupervised clustering of TCR gene usage. The Morisita-Horn index was used to calculate repertoire similarity, with shared sequences weighted by how much each contributed to each repertoire. The public reads were reprocessed in TCRdb via fastp at Q25 and MiXCR, keeping in-frame beta chains. Identical CDR3 proteins give one entry, which carries the most common genes and DNA. For this entry, the V and J calls and clone size follow TCRdb and not the study's own pipeline. For this sample the table gives a few hundred distinct CDR3 sequences, of which roughly a fifth were detected only once. Roughly a quarter of the sample rests with the top ten.

The CDR3 measures 17 amino acids from cysteine to phenylalanine. The kept DNA is CDR3 alone, 51 bases in frame from the first base. Cut back by 3 bases and 6 bases, the V and J ends lie 23 bases apart. Tregs were isolated as CD4+CD25+CD127-/low cells. In a larger group of 23 breast cancer patients, a single TRBV12-4/TRBJ1-2 rearrangement was sequenced in tumor Tregs and in blood Treg, naive and memory CD4+ cells. Tumor tissue and lymph nodes obtained by ipsilateral axillary dissection were perfused with PBS, cut into small pieces and digested using collagenase I and hyaluronidase. FACS confirmed that the sorted cell populations were more than 90% pure. This clonotype is deemed medium-sized (0.01 to 0.1%). No antigen is known for it. The sample holds no much larger clone one base away, and base qualities are not on file. General findings and caveats noted by the study authors: The TCR alpha and beta sequences of tumor-infiltrating Tregs showed the greatest overlap with tumor naive CD4+ T cells, followed by blood naive CD4+ T cells. Across about 20 patients, roughly an eighth of tumor Treg TRBV12-4/TRBJ1-2 sequences were shared with naive CD4+ cells, compared with less than 2.4% shared with blood Tregs or memory cells. The validation in the larger cohort was limited to a single TCR beta V-J rearrangement instead of whole repertoires. Tumor memory CD4+ T cell TCR gene usage clustered with blood and lymph node memory CD4+ cells and lymph node naive CD4+ cells.

This TCR derives from a female donor with breast cancer. The sample consisted of tumor-infiltrating Tregs sorted from the breast tumor. This chain is built from TRBV12-3 or TRBV12-4 and TRBJ1-2, with an unclear D gene assignment. The CDR3 reads as follows: CASSFNPPTLTTDGYTF. The nucleotide sequence is given as TGTGCCAGCAGTTTTAACCCTCCGACTCTCACGACTGATGGCTACACCTTC.